Detailed here is one T cell receptor (beta chain). This CDR3 contains 14 residues. CDR1 and CDR2 (germline): SEHNR, FQNEAQ (reference sequence). V lost 5 bases and J lost 9; bases outside the gene matches: 9. This sample was taken from a study of shared clonotypes between healthy human individuals. The data were produced by immunoSEQ multiplex PCR, yet TCRdb's version contains in-frame clones alone and is incomplete. The sample holds approximately 940,000 clones, about three quarters seen once. This chain uses TRBV7-9 with TRBJ2-7; 11 bases map to TRBD2. The TCR comes from a man younger than 30 in good health. Sequencing was performed on memory CD4+ T cells sorted from blood. Documented subset: CD45RA-negative fraction. CDR3 in amino acids: CASSVRGTSGAQYF. The CDR3 bases are TGTGCCAGCAGCGTCCGGGGGACTAGCGGTGCGCAGTACTTC.